Presented here are 5 T cell receptor beta chains from one specimen sequenced in a study of cytomegalovirus exposure and HLA in healthy donors. The PCR employed 60 Vbeta primers together with 13 Jbeta primers. Generated by immunoSEQ multiplex PCR, the TCRdb table keeps only in-frame clones and is missing some. The sample includes 75,000 to 95,000 clones, just under 85% of them seen just once. The sequencing input was PBMCs. Receptors originate from a young woman in good health and CMV-seropositive.

The rearrangement uses TRBV2 and TRBJ1-2, with D possibly TRBD1 on 5 matching bases. With 4 bases removed from V and 6 bases from J, the gap between germline ends came to 12 bases. The germline V gene has CDR1 SNHLY and CDR2 FYNNEI. CDR3 length: 13 residues. CDR3 bases: TGTGCCAGCAGTGGTGGCAGGGCCGATGGCTACACCTTC. Encoded protein: CASSGGRADGYTF.

The chain recombines TRBV10-3 with TRBJ2-2; a weak D match, TRBD1 (5 bases). Germline lookup yields CDR1 ENHRY and CDR2 SYGVKD. The CDR3 is made up of 16 amino acids. Deletions cut 0 bases from V and 4 bases from J, with 12 bases between. CDR3 residues: CAISESSQGGTGELFF. The DNA for the CDR3 is TGTGCCATCAGTGAGTCTTCCCAGGGCGGCACCGGGGAGCTGTTTTTT.

Only one count was recorded for this clone. The chain uses TRBV6-1 and TRBJ1-1; 8 bases are shared with TRBD1. From germline, CDR1 is MNHNS and CDR2 SASEGT. The CDR3 totals 14 residues. Trimming removed 8 bases from V and 0 bases from J; junction bases left unmatched: 5. CDR3 in amino acids: CASVRTGMNTEAFF. The CDR3 DNA is TGTGCCAGCGTCCGGACAGGGATGAACACTGAAGCTTTCTTT.

This sequence joins TRBV28 and TRBJ1-3; weak D call: TRBD1 (5 bases). CDR3 length: 15 amino acids. V lost 4 bases to trimming and J lost 7 bases, with 17 bases between them. Germline V gives CDR1 MDHEN, CDR2 SYDVKM. The DNA for the CDR3 is TGTGCCAGCAGTTCAACTGGCAGGGAAGGGAACACCATATATTTT. Translated, it gives CASSSTGREGNTIYF.

V is TRBV18 and J is TRBJ2-1, with D tentatively TRBD2 (6 bases). CDR1 and CDR2 from the germline V gene are KGHSH and LQKENI. V was shortened by 3 bases and J by 8 bases, with 8 bases between the two germline ends. This CDR3 region has 12 residues. The CDR3 bases are TGTGCCAGCTCACCTGCGGGGTATGAGCAGTTCTTC. This sequence encodes CASSPAGYEQFF.